The clone carrying this TCR beta chain has a count of ten or more. The data were taken from a study of spatial heterogeneity in lung cancer. Time point indicated: sample taken at primary tumor resection. Whole RNA, isolated from tumor, nontumor lung or frozen PBMC, was sequenced without prior sorting. Every TCR cDNA molecule carried a tag that served as a unique molecular identifier. TCRdb used MiXCR to reprocess the 5' RACE reads, holding one entry per CDR3 protein. The sample records 55,000 to 70,000 distinct CDR3 sequences, about 6.6% being singletons. The material sequenced was PBMCs, taken at surgery. This clonotype originated in a female donor with early-stage non-small cell lung cancer.

This chain's CDR3 is CSTGTGDQPQHF. The CDR3 nucleotides read TGCAGTACCGGGACAGGGGATCAGCCCCAGCATTTT. V is TRBV20-1 and J is TRBJ1-5; 10 bases are a match to TRBD1. V gave up 8 bases and J gave up 5 bases; unmatched junction bases: 3. This CDR3 is built from 12 residues. CDR1 is DFQATT and CDR2 is SNEGSKA in the germline V gene (reference sequence).